The next 15 T cell receptor beta chains were all read from a single sample in a study of T cells in Graves' hyperthyroidism and ophthalmopathy. TCR beta CDR3 region amplification was performed from RNA transcripts. RT-PCR in the first round (using the HTBI primer set) targeted the TCR CDR3. Each CDR3 protein gets one entry after TCRdb re-called the multiplex PCR reads with MiXCR. The sample has hundreds of thousands of distinct CDR3 sequences, over 12% seen once. Sequenced sample: blood. The receptors shown here come from a woman aged 40 to 50 with Graves' ophthalmopathy.

This clonotype was observed many times. The V gene is TRBV13, the J gene TRBJ1-2, with 12 bases lining up with TRBD1. V was pared by 5 bases and J by 8 bases, with 3 bases of the junction left unmatched. Germline V gene sequence: CDR1 PRHDT, CDR2 FYEKMQ (reference sequence). The CDR3 has 13 amino acids. The CDR3 protein is CASSGTGGIGYTF. The CDR3, as DNA: TGTGCCAGCAGCGGGACAGGGGGCATAGGCTACACCTTC.

This clonotype showed up many times. J is TRBJ1-3 and V is TRBV28; perhaps TRBD1 as D (6 bases). In germline, CDR1 is MDHEN, CDR2 SYDVKM. Deletions cut 6 bases from V and 2 bases from J, with 11 bases between. The length of the CDR3 is 14 residues. CDR3: CASRGTGTGNTIYF. In DNA form, the CDR3 reads TGTGCCAGCAGGGGAACAGGGACTGGAAACACCATATATTTT.

This clonotype was seen ten or more times. The genes are TRBV28 and TRBJ1-2; 7 bases are a match to TRBD1. The V segment lost 4 bases and the J segment 3 bases; nucleotides outside the gene matches: 5. The CDR3 covers 14 residues. Germline lookup yields CDR1 MDHEN and CDR2 SYDVKM. The CDR3 nucleotides are TGTGCCAGCAGTTCTGCCGGGACAGACTATGGCTACACCTTC. This codes for CASSSAGTDYGYTF.

This rearrangement joins TRBV19 to TRBJ2-7, with TRBD2 matching 12 bases. V shed 5 bases and J 7 bases; nucleotides not matched to a gene: 9. This CDR3 is 15 amino acids long. Germline V gives CDR1 LNHDA, CDR2 SQIVND (reference sequence). CDR3 sequence reads: CASSSRLAGAKEQYF. Here the CDR3 DNA reads TGTGCCAGTAGTTCCAGACTAGCGGGAGCAAAAGAGCAGTACTTC.

This clonotype was recorded at least ten times. The chain joins TRBV6-5 to TRBJ1-5, with 9 bases identical to TRBD1. Germline V gene lookup returns CDR1 MNHEY and CDR2 SVGAGI. Trimming cost V 5 bases and J 3 bases; bases outside gene matches: 5. The CDR3 is made up of 15 amino acids. The chain's CDR3 is CASSRDREDNQPQHF. The CDR3 DNA reads as TGTGCCAGCAGTCGGGACAGGGAAGACAATCAGCCCCAGCATTTT.

Many counts were recorded for this clonotype. A junction boundary mismatches the germline segment, possibly from a read error. The rearrangement links TRBV27 to TRBJ2-7, with D unresolved. The CDR3 has 13 residues. Looked up from germline, CDR1 is MNHEY and CDR2 is SMNVEV (reference sequence). CDR3 in DNA: TGTGCCACCAGTGGGCGCGGTGACTACGAGCAGTACTTC. This encodes CATSGRGDYEQYF.

As concerns this clonotype: This may be a read error: a much more frequent sequence differs by one nucleotide. The J gene is TRBJ2-7, the V gene TRBV28; a weak D match, TRBD1 (6 bases). CDR3 length: 16 residues. Trimming stripped 8 bases from V and 6 bases from J, with 26 bases between. Germline V gene data show CDR1 as MDHEN and CDR2 as SYDVKM. This CDR3 reads CASSPLTGKKACEQYF. As DNA, the CDR3 is TGTGCCAGCTCCCCCCTCACAGGGAAGAAGGCCTGCGAGCAGTACTTC.

This clonotype has a count of ten or more. This rearrangement joins TRBV7-2 to TRBJ1-2, with 10 nucleotides matching TRBD1. The junction had 7 bases not matched to a gene; V was cut back by 5 bases and J by 4 bases. This CDR3 spans 15 amino acids. The germline gives CDR1 SGHTA, CDR2 FQGNSA. The CDR3 spells CASSLPTGGLYGYTF. CDR3 sequence (DNA): TGTGCCAGCAGCCTGCCGACAGGGGGCCTCTATGGCTACACCTTC.

This clonotype showed up many times. V and J are TRBV28 and TRBJ1-5, with D uncertain. Germline-derived CDR1 and CDR2 are MDHEN and SYDVKM. The ends were cut back, 3 bases at V and 5 bases at J, with 8 bases in the middle. The CDR3 loop spans 13 amino acids. CDR3 coding DNA: TGTGCCAGCAGTTTTGAGGGTGATCAGCCCCAGCATTTT. Translating it yields CASSFEGDQPQHF.

This clonotype occurred many times. The chain is built from TRBV10-3 and TRBJ2-5; D remains ambiguous. V shed 10 bases and J shed 5 bases, with 11 bases lying between them. The germline V gene has CDR1 ENHRY and CDR2 SYGVKD. CDR3 length: 11 residues. The chain's CDR3 is CATRRSETQYF. For the CDR3, the DNA is TGTGCCACCCGGCGGAGCGAGACCCAGTACTTC.

This chain joins TRBV30 and TRBJ2-7; 9 nucleotides agree with TRBD1. The CDR3 length is 14 residues. The V and J ends lost 3 bases and 3 bases, in that order; junction bases with no gene match: 6. CDR1 is GTSNPN and CDR2 is SVGIG in the germline V gene (reference sequence). CDR3 sequence reads: CAWRLPGQGYEQYF. The CDR3 coding sequence is TGTGCCTGGAGGTTACCGGGACAGGGCTACGAGCAGTACTTC.

This clonotype was observed a single time. V and J are TRBV24-1 and TRBJ1-2, with D uncertain. V dropped 3 bases and J dropped 4 bases, with 8 bases sitting between them. Germline V gene data show CDR1 as KGHDR and CDR2 as SFDVKD. This CDR3 comprises 13 residues. This CDR3 is CATSDQGIYGYTF. The CDR3 coding sequence is TGTGCCACCAGTGATCAAGGGATCTATGGCTACACCTTC.

The chain joins TRBV6-1 to TRBJ2-7, with unresolved D. Germline CDR1 reads MNHNS; CDR2 reads SASEGT. Trimming removed 2 bases from V and 1 base from J, with 9 bases in between. This CDR3 contains 14 residues. As DNA, the CDR3 is TGTGCCAGCAGTGAACTTGAAGGTTCCTACGAGCAGTACTTC. This sequence encodes CASSELEGSYEQYF.

This clonotype has a count of ten or more. This sequence joins TRBV19 and TRBJ1-2; D unclear. V shed 3 bases and J shed 4 bases, with 9 bases lying between them. In germline, CDR1 is LNHDA, CDR2 SQIVND (reference sequence). The CDR3 consists of 13 residues. Here the CDR3 reads CASSIVTAYGYTF. The CDR3 region has the DNA TGTGCCAGTAGTATTGTCACAGCCTATGGCTACACCTTC. The variable domain in full, completed from reference TRBV19 and TRBJ1-2, reads DGGITQSPKYLFRKEGQNVTLSCEQNLNHDAMYWYRQDPGQGLRLIYYSQIVNDFQKGDIAEGYSVSREKKESFPLTVTSAQKNPTAFYLCASSIVTAYGYTFGSGTRLTVV.

V gene TRBV12-3 or TRBV12-4 combines with J gene TRBJ1-1; tentatively, D is TRBD1 (6 bases). Trimming left V 6 bases short and J 6 bases short, with 8 bases between. The CDR3 totals 11 residues. The CDR3 nucleotides are TGTGCCAGCAGACAGGGCCCTGAAGCTTTCTTT. Translating gives CASRQGPEAFF.